What follows describes a single T cell receptor beta chain. Its specificity is unknown. TCRdb used MiXCR to reprocess the RT-PCR reads, holding one entry per CDR3 protein. Here the sample spans 500,000 or so distinct CDR3 sequences, 15% to 20% being singletons. This sample was taken from a study of response to subunit inactivated influenza vaccine. Study results and limitations: With each seasonal influenza vaccination, the authors suggested, few new T cells are recruited.

This sequence was found in a man in his fifties or sixties who received an inactivated influenza vaccine. The source material was CD4+ T cells sorted from PBMCs, sampled roughly 24 months after vaccination.

The CDR3 spells CASSSYTGLTDTQYF. The CDR3 DNA follows: TGTGCCAGCTCATCTTATACAGGGCTCACAGATACGCAGTATTTT. The gene calls are TRBV18 and TRBJ2-3; possible D gene TRBD1, 6 bases. This CDR3 spans 15 amino acids. CDR1 is KGHSH, CDR2 LQKENI, per germline. Between the trimmed V and J ends, which lost 5 bases and 2 bases, there was a span of 14 bases.